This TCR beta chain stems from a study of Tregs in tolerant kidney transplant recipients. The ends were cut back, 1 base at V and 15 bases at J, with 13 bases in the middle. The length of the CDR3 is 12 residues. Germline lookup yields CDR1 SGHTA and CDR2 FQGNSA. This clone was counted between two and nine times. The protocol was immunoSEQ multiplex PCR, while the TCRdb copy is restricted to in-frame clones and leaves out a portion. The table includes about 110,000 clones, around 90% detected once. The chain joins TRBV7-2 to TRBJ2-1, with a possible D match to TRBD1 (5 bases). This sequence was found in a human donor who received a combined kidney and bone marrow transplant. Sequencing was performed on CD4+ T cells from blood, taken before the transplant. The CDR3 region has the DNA TGTGCCAGCAGCTTAGAAGGGGCCACCTCGTTCTTC. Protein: CASSLEGATSFF.